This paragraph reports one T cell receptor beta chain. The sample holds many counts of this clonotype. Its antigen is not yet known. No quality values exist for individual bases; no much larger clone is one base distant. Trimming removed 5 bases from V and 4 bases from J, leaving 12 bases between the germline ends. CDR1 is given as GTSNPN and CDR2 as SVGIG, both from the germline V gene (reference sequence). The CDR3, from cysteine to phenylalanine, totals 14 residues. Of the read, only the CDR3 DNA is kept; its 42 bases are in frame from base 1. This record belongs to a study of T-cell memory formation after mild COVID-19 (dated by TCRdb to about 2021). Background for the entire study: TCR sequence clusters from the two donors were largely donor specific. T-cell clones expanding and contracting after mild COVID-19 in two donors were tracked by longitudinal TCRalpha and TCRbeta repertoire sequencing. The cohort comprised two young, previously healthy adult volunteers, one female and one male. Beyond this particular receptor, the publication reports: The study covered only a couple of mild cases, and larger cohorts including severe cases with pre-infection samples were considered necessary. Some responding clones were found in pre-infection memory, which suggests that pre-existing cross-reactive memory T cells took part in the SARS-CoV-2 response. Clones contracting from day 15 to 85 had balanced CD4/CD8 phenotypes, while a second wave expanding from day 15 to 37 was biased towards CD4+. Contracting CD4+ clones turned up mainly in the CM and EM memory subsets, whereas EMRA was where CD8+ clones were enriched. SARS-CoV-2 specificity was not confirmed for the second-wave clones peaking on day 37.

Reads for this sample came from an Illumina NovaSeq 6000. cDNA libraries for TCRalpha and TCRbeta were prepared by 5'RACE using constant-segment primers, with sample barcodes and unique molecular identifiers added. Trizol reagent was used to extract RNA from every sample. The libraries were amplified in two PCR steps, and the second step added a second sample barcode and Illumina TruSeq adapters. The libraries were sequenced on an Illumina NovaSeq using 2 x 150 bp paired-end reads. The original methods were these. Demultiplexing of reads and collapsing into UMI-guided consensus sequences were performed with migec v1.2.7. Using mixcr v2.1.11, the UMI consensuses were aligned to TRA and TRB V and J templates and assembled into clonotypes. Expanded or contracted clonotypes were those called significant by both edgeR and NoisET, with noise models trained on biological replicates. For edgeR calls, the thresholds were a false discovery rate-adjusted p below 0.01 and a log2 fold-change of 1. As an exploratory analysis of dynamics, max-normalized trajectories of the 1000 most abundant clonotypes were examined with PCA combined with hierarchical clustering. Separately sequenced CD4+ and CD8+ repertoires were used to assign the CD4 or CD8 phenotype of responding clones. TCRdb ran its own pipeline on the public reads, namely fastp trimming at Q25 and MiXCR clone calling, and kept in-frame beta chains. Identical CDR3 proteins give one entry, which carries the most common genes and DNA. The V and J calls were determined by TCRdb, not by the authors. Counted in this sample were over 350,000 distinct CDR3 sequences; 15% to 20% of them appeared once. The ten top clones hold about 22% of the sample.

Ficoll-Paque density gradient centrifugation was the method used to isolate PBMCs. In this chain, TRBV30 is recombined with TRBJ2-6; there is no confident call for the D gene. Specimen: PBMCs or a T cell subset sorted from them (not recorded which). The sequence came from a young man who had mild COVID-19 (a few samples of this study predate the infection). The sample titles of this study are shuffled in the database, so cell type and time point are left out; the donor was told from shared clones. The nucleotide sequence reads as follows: TGTGCCTGGGGGCTTACCGGGGGGGCCAACGTCCTGACTTTC. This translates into CAWGLTGGANVLTF.